The present T cell receptor (beta chain) was sequenced within a study of blood T cell repertoires in COVID-19. Study information: Specimens from acute and convalescent COVID-19 originated in the United States, Italy and Spain.

Between the trimmed V and J ends, which lost 6 bases and 0 bases, there was a span of 9 bases. The CDR3 extends over 15 amino acids. The germline V gene has CDR1 MNHEY and CDR2 SVGAGI. Sequencing used immunoSEQ multiplex PCR; TCRdb keeps in-frame clones, though not all of them. Of roughly 100,000 clones detected, 84% appear once; the ten largest clones hold around 10%. This chain links TRBV6-5 with TRBJ2-6; no definite D call. Sequencing input: peripheral blood. The receptor comes from a man aged 35 to 55 with active or convalescent COVID-19. The CDR3 sequence is CASRQSHSGANVLTF. The CDR3 DNA is TGTGCCAGCAGGCAGTCTCACTCTGGGGCCAACGTCCTGACTTTC.